The 30 T cell receptor beta chains listed next were all sequenced from one sample in a study of blood T cell repertoires in COVID-19 (dated by TCRdb to 2020 to 2022). Library method: the immunoSEQ multiplex PCR assay. TCRdb took over this immuneACCESS table, retaining in-frame rearrangements with V and J assigned. Such tables are incomplete; in checked studies, under half of the missing clones stem from an unresolved V gene, and the remainder is unexplained. The sample data list 200,000 to 250,000 clones, and about nine tenths of these were observed just once. Around 2% of the sample goes to the ten largest clones. The source material was peripheral blood. Receptors originate from a man aged 25 to 45 who had recovered from COVID-19.

The gene calls are TRBV13 and TRBJ2-2; D gene uncertain. The CDR3 is 15 residues long. The ends were cut back, 2 bases at V and 3 bases at J, with 10 bases in the middle. The germline gives CDR1 PRHDT, CDR2 FYEKMQ (reference sequence). The CDR3, as DNA: TGTGCCAGCAGCTTACGGCTAGAGTACACCGGGGAGCTGTTTTTT. Encoded protein: CASSLRLEYTGELFF.

V usage is TRBV27 and J usage is TRBJ1-5, with a possible D match to TRBD1 (6 bases). Germline values: CDR1 MNHEY, CDR2 SMNVEV (reference sequence). CDR3 length equals 16 residues. V was trimmed by 2 bases and J by 3 bases, leaving 14 bases between them. The chain's CDR3 is CASSLGGRGLNQPQHF. DNA for the CDR3: TGTGCCAGCAGTTTAGGTGGCAGGGGCCTCAATCAGCCCCAGCATTTT.

This chain connects TRBV2 to TRBJ1-4, with 10 nucleotides matching TRBD1. The CDR3 is 15 residues long. Trimming removed 3 bases from V and 6 bases from J; junction bases left unmatched: 4. The germline gives CDR1 SNHLY, CDR2 FYNNEI. The CDR3 sequence is CASSEIGTGDEKLFF. The CDR3 nucleotides read TGTGCCAGCAGTGAGATCGGGACAGGGGATGAAAAACTGTTTTTT.

The chain recombines TRBV19 with TRBJ1-2; no reliable D call. Germline lookup yields CDR1 LNHDA and CDR2 SQIVND (reference sequence). The length of the CDR3 is 15 residues. The germline V and J ends were trimmed by 3 bases and 0 bases, with 11 bases remaining between them. CDR3 bases: TGTGCCAGTAGTATTGGAGGCGGTACTAACTATGGCTACACCTTC. It is translated as CASSIGGGTNYGYTF.

The rearrangement links TRBV5-6 to TRBJ2-5; 7 bases match TRBD1. CDR3 length equals 14 residues. The V gene's germline CDR1 is SGHDT and CDR2 YYEEEE. The V segment lost 0 bases and the J segment 2 bases; nucleotides outside the gene matches: 1. The CDR3 DNA sequence: TGTGCCAGCAGCTTGGCCAGGGGGCAAGAGACCCAGTACTTC. It is translated as CASSLARGQETQYF.

This chain joins TRBV6-6 and TRBJ1-2; D is perhaps TRBD1 (5 bases). Between the trimmed V and J ends, which lost 10 bases and 6 bases, there was a span of 15 bases. Per germline, CDR1 MNHNY and CDR2 SVGAGI (reference sequence). This CDR3 contains 12 residues. The CDR3 DNA is TGTGCCATCTTAATAGGGGTTGATGGCTACACCTTC. Residues: CAILIGVDGYTF.

V is TRBV19 and J is TRBJ2-5; 9 positions agree with TRBD2. V dropped 5 bases and J dropped 4; count of bases not matched to a gene: 5. Germline V CDR1 and CDR2: LNHDA, SQIVND (reference sequence). This CDR3 comprises 14 residues. CDR3 nucleotides: TGTGCCAGTAGTGTGCGGGGGGGCCGAGAGACCCAGTACTTC. This gives the protein CASSVRGGRETQYF. The full variable domain, with the rest looked up from reference TRBV19 and TRBJ2-5, is DGGITQSPKYLFRKEGQNVTLSCEQNLNHDAMYWYRQDPGQGLRLIYYSQIVNDFQKGDIAEGYSVSREKKESFPLTVTSAQKNPTAFYLCASSVRGGRETQYFGPGTRLLVL.

The CDR3, as DNA: TGTGCCAGCAGCGAGGCAGGGGCCTACACAGATACGCAGTATTTT. Protein: CASSEAGAYTDTQYF. V gene TRBV9 combines with J gene TRBJ2-3; perhaps TRBD1 as D (6 bases). Germline V gives CDR1 SGDLS, CDR2 YYNGEE. Between the trimmed V and J ends, which lost 3 bases and 2 bases, there was a span of 13 bases. This CDR3 is 15 amino acids long.

The chain couples TRBV18 to TRBJ2-7, with 10 bases that match TRBD1. The CDR3 runs to 15 residues. Trimming cost V 2 bases and J 3 bases; bases outside gene matches: 4. Germline V lookup: CDR1 KGHSH, CDR2 LQKENI. The CDR3 loop is CASSPSGTGVYEQYF. CDR3 coding DNA: TGTGCCAGCTCACCATCCGGGACAGGGGTCTACGAGCAGTACTTC.

The rearrangement joins TRBV5-4 to TRBJ2-4; a weak D match, TRBD1 (6 bases). Trimming pared 3 bases from V and 0 bases from J, leaving 10 bases between. The CDR3 spans 15 residues. Germline CDR1 reads SGHNT; CDR2 reads YYREEE (reference sequence). The CDR3 here is CASSSTGIAKNIQYF. The CDR3 bases are TGTGCCAGCAGCTCGACAGGCATAGCCAAAAACATTCAGTACTTC.

This clone has a single count. V and J are TRBV28 and TRBJ1-5; maybe TRBD1 (5 bases). V was clipped by 4 bases and J by 7 bases, with 23 bases between them. The germline V gene has CDR1 MDHEN and CDR2 SYDVKM. The CDR3 sequence is 17 residues long. The CDR3 spells CASSSLGQQAVNQPQHF. The CDR3 nucleotides are TGTGCCAGCAGTTCTCTCGGTCAACAGGCAGTCAACCAGCCCCAGCATTTT. Drawing the rest from reference TRBV28 and TRBJ1-5, the complete variable domain is DVKVTQSSRYLVKRTGEKVFLECVQDMDHENMFWYRQDPGLGLRLIYFSYDVKMKEKGDIPEGYSVSREKKERFSLILESASTNQTSMYLCASSSLGQQAVNQPQHFGDGTRLSIL.

This chain links TRBV5-1 with TRBJ2-1; possibly TRBD1 for D (5 bases). CDR1 SGHRS and CDR2 YFSETQ come from the germline V gene. V was shortened by 1 base and J by 9 bases, with 11 bases between the two germline ends. The CDR3 consists of 13 residues. Here the CDR3 DNA reads TGCGCCAGCAGCTTGCTAGGGGTCGGTGAGCAGTTCTTC. The encoded protein is CASSLLGVGEQFF.

The genes are TRBV3-1 (or the pseudogene TRBV3-2) and TRBJ2-3; D is uncertain. V was pared by 1 base and J by 3 bases, with 11 bases between. From germline, CDR1 is LGHDT and CDR2 YNNKEL (reference sequence). The CDR3 is made up of 15 amino acids. The CDR3 DNA follows: TGTGCCAGCAGCCAAGGCGCTCTTTCGACAGATACGCAGTATTTT. Amino acid sequence: CASSQGALSTDTQYF.

V usage is TRBV7-2 and J usage is TRBJ1-1, with a possible D match to TRBD1 (6 bases). Germline V gives CDR1 SGHTA, CDR2 FQGNSA. This CDR3 region has 17 residues. Trimming took 0 bases from V and 2 from J, leaving 16 bases between them. CDR3 sequence reads: CASSLAWATGRNTEAFF. The CDR3 region has the DNA TGTGCCAGCAGCTTAGCTTGGGCCACAGGGCGTAACACTGAAGCTTTCTTT.

The chain is built from TRBV6-4 and TRBJ2-1, with D possibly TRBD2 on 6 matching bases. The CDR3 length is 12 residues. Germline V gene sequence: CDR1 MRHNA, CDR2 SNTAGT. V lost 6 bases, J lost 9 bases, and 12 bases lay in between. CDR3 residues: CASRGRKGEQFF. The DNA for the CDR3 is TGTGCCAGCAGGGGGAGGAAGGGTGAGCAGTTCTTC.

This clone was observed once. The rearrangement links TRBV7-9 to TRBJ2-1; possibly TRBD2 for D (5 bases). CDR1 is SEHNR and CDR2 is FQNEAQ in the germline V gene (reference sequence). This CDR3 has 16 residues. The ends were cut back, 4 bases at V and 4 bases at J, with 17 bases in the middle. The CDR3 protein is CASSSTSWWPYNEQFF. CDR3 coding DNA: TGTGCCAGCAGCTCAACTAGTTGGTGGCCTTACAATGAGCAGTTCTTC.

V and J are TRBV3-1 (or the pseudogene TRBV3-2) and TRBJ2-7; the match to TRBD2 covers 10 bases. J gave up 3 bases and V 7 bases, and 6 bases lay outside the gene matches. In germline, CDR1 is LGHDT, CDR2 YNNKEL (reference sequence). This CDR3 is 14 amino acids long. CDR3 protein: CASTPSGGVYEQYF. The DNA of the CDR3 is TGTGCCAGCACCCCTAGCGGGGGAGTCTACGAGCAGTACTTC.

V gene TRBV10-3 combines with J gene TRBJ2-7; 7 nucleotides align to TRBD1. V was pared by 2 bases and J by 2 bases, with 9 bases of the junction left unmatched. The CDR3 contains 16 residues. Germline-derived CDR1 and CDR2 are ENHRY and SYGVKD. For the CDR3, the DNA is TGTGCCATCAGTGAGCCCCGGGACAGCCCTACCTACGAGCAGTACTTC. It is translated as CAISEPRDSPTYEQYF.

Only one count was recorded for this clone. The V gene is TRBV29-1, the J gene TRBJ2-7; a possible D gene is TRBD1 (5 bases). The CDR3 contains 17 residues. The V end lost 0 bases, the J end lost 2 bases, and 20 bases lay between the germline ends. Germline V CDR1 and CDR2: SQVTM, ANQGSEA. The DNA for the CDR3 is TGCAGCGTTGAAGAAAGGGGCTGGGCAGGGAACCCCTACGAGCAGTACTTC. This translates into CSVEERGWAGNPYEQYF.

The chain uses TRBV4-1 and TRBJ2-2; 7 bases align to TRBD1. Germline assignment: CDR1 MGHRA and CDR2 YSYEKL. The V and J ends lost 7 bases and 3 bases, in that order; junction bases with no gene match: 8. This CDR3 has 15 residues. DNA of the CDR3: TGCGCCAGCACCCCCCCCGACAGGGACACCGGGGAGCTGTTTTTT. Protein sequence: CASTPPDRDTGELFF.

This clone has a handful of counts. The V call is TRBV18, the J call TRBJ2-7; 10 bases match TRBD1. The trim removed 3 bases at V and 7 bases at J, leaving 12 bases unmatched. The CDR3 runs 16 residues. The germline V gene encodes CDR1 KGHSH and CDR2 LQKENI. This CDR3 reads CASSPPLTGGLEEQYF. CDR3 in DNA: TGTGCCAGCTCACCCCCCTTGACAGGGGGCTTAGAGGAGCAGTACTTC. Full variable domain (missing parts from reference TRBV18 and TRBJ2-7): NAGVMQNPRHLVRRRGQEARLRCSPMKGHSHVYWYRQLPEEGLKFMVYLQKENIIDESGMPKERFSAEFPKEGPSILRIQQVVRGDSAAYFCASSPPLTGGLEEQYFGPGTRLTVT.

V and J are TRBV10-1 and TRBJ2-7; 7 bases line up with TRBD1. Trimming cost V 3 bases and J 4 bases; bases outside gene matches: 6. This CDR3 contains 14 residues. Germline V CDR1 and CDR2: WNHNN, SYGVQD (reference sequence). In nucleotides, the CDR3 is TGCGCCAGCAGTGATAACAGGGGAAGGTACGAGCAGTACTTC. Translated, it gives CASSDNRGRYEQYF.

This sequence joins TRBV27 and TRBJ1-5; D gene ambiguous. V shed 2 bases and J shed 6 bases, with 11 bases lying between them. Germline lookup yields CDR1 MNHEY and CDR2 SMNVEV (reference sequence). CDR3 size: 14 residues. The DNA of the CDR3 is TGTGCCAGCAGTTTAGAGGAGGGTAGTCAGCCCCAGCATTTT. This gives the protein CASSLEEGSQPQHF.

The genes are TRBV30 and TRBJ1-1; no firm D call. The CDR3 sequence is 17 residues long. Germline V gene data show CDR1 as GTSNPN and CDR2 as SVGIG (reference sequence). Trimming left V 0 bases short and J 1 base short, with 18 bases between. The DNA for the CDR3 is TGTGCCTGGAGTGTACTGTCGTCAAACGTGTGGAACACTGAAGCTTTCTTT. It encodes CAWSVLSSNVWNTEAFF.

The J gene is TRBJ1-4, the V gene TRBV5-1; 8 nucleotides line up with TRBD1. V was clipped by 3 bases and J by 7 bases; unmatched bases: 5. The CDR3 has 14 amino acids. The V gene's germline CDR1 is SGHRS and CDR2 YFSETQ. DNA of the CDR3: TGCGCCAGCAGCTCGGGACAGGCCCCTGAAAAACTGTTTTTT. Amino acids: CASSSGQAPEKLFF.

V is TRBV7-9 and J is TRBJ1-2; TRBD1 might be the D (5 bases). The length of the CDR3 is 14 residues. Trimming cost V 4 bases and J 4 bases, with 13 bases left between them. In germline, CDR1 is SEHNR, CDR2 FQNEAQ (reference sequence). CDR3 nucleotide sequence: TGTGCCAGCAGCTCGAAGGACACCTTCTATGGCTACACCTTC. Amino acid sequence: CASSSKDTFYGYTF.

V gene TRBV24-1 combines with J gene TRBJ1-1; D perhaps matches TRBD1 (6 bases). Germline V lookup: CDR1 KGHDR, CDR2 SFDVKD. Between the trimmed V and J ends, which lost 6 bases and 10 bases, there was a span of 11 bases. The CDR3 totals 11 residues. The CDR3 DNA is TGTGCCACCAGTAACAGGGCTGCAGCTTTCTTT. As protein: CATSNRAAAFF.

This sequence joins TRBV6-6 and TRBJ2-3; 8 nucleotides align to TRBD2. There are 18 residues in the CDR3. Germline V lookup: CDR1 MNHNY, CDR2 SVGAGI (reference sequence). Trimming took 5 bases from V and 3 from J; bases not matched to a gene: 16. The DNA for the CDR3 is TGTGCCAGCAGTCCGTCGGGCGGGGGGTTCCTAGGAACAGATACGCAGTATTTT. It specifies CASSPSGGGFLGTDTQYF.

The J gene is TRBJ1-2, the V gene TRBV11-2, with a weak D call TRBD1 (5 bases). The CDR3 consists of 15 residues. Germline loops: CDR1 SGHAT, CDR2 FQNNGV. The germline V and J ends were trimmed by 5 bases and 4 bases, with 17 bases remaining between them. CDR3 nucleotide sequence: TGTGCCAGCAGCCCATCCCCGACAGTTCTCTATGGCTACACCTTC. Its translation is CASSPSPTVLYGYTF.

J is TRBJ1-2 and V is TRBV6-6, with D perhaps matching TRBD1 (6 bases). CDR3 size: 13 residues. CDR1 is MNHNY and CDR2 is SVGAGI in the germline V gene (reference sequence). The V end was cut by 5 bases, the J end by 7 bases, with 14 bases between. The CDR3 DNA follows: TGTGCCAGCAGTCGAGCCGGGACATTTGGCTACACCTTC. It translates to CASSRAGTFGYTF.